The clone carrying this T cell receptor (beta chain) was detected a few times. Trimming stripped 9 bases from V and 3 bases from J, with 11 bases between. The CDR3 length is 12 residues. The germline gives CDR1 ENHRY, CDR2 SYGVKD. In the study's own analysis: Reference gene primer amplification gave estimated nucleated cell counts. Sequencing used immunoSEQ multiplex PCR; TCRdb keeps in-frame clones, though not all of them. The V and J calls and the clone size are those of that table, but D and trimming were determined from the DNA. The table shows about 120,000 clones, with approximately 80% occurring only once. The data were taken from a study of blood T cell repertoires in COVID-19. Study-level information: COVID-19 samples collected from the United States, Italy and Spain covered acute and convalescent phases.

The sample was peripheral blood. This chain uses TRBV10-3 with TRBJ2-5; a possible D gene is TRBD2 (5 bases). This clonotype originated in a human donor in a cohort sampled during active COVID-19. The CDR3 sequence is CAIRTGEETQYF. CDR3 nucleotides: TGTGCCATTAGGACTGGGGAAGAGACCCAGTACTTC.